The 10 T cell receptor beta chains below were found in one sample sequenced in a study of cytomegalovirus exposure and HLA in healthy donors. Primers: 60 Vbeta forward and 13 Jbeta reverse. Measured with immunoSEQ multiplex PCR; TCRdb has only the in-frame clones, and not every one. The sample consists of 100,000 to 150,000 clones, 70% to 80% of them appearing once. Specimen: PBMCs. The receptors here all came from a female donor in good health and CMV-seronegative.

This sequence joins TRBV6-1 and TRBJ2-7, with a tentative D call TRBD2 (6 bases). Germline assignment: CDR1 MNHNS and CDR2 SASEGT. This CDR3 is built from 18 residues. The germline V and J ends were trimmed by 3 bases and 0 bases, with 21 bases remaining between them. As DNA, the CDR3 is TGTGCCAGCAGTGAGCGCACTTGGGACTTCGTCTCCTCCTACGAGCAGTACTTC. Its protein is CASSERTWDFVSSYEQYF.

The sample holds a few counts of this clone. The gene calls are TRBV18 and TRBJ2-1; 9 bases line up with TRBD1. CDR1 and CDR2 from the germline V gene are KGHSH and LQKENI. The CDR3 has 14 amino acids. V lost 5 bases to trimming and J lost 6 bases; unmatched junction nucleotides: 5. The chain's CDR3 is CASSVGQGVNEQFF. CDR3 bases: TGTGCCAGCTCAGTGGGACAGGGAGTCAATGAGCAGTTCTTC.

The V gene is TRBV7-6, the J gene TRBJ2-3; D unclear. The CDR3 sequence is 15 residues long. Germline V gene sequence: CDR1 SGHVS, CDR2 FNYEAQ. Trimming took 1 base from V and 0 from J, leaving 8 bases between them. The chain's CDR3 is CASSLVAESTDTQYF. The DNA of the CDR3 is TGTGCCAGCAGCTTAGTTGCGGAGAGCACAGATACGCAGTATTTT.

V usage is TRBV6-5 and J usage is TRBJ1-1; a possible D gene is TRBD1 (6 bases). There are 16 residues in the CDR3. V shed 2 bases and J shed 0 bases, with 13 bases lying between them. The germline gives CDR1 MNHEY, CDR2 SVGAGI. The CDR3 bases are TGTGCCAGCAGTTACGGGGCAGGGGCTATGAACACTGAAGCTTTCTTT. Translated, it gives CASSYGAGAMNTEAFF.

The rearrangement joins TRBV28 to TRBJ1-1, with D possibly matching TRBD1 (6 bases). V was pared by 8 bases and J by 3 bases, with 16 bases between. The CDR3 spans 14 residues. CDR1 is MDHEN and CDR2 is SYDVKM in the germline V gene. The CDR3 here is CASSIRGADTEAFF. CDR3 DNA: TGTGCCAGCTCAATCAGGGGTGCCGACACTGAAGCTTTCTTT.

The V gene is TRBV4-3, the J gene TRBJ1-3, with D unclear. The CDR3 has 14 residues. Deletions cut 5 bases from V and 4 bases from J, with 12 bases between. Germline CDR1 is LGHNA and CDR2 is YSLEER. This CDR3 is CASSTLSGGNTIYF. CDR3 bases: TGCGCCAGCAGCACTCTATCGGGGGGAAACACCATATATTTT.

CDR3 nucleotides: TGTGCCAGCAGCTCGACTAGTAGCAATGAGCAGTTCTTC. The encoded protein is CASSSTSSNEQFF. The gene calls are TRBV6-4 and TRBJ2-1; perhaps TRBD2 as D (6 bases). The V and J ends lost 6 bases and 6 bases respectively, with 12 bases between them. The CDR3 covers 13 residues. CDR1 is MRHNA and CDR2 is SNTAGT in the germline V gene.

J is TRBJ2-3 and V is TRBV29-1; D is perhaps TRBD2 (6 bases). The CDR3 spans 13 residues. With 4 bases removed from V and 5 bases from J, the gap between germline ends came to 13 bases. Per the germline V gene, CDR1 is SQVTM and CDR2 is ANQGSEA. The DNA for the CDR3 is TGCAGCGTTGGGGCCGGGGAGGAAGATACGCAGTATTTT. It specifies CSVGAGEEDTQYF.

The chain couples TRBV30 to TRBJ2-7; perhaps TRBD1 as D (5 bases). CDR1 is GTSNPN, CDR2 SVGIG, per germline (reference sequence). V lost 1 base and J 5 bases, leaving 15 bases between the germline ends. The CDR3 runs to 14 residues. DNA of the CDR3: TGTGCCTGGAGTGCACCCCTCGGACAAGACGAGCAGTACTTC. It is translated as CAWSAPLGQDEQYF.

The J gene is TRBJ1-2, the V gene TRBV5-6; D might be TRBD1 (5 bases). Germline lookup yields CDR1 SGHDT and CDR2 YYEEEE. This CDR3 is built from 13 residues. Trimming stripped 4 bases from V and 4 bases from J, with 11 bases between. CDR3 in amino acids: CASSPWGGYGYTF. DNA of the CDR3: TGTGCCAGCAGCCCCTGGGGGGGCTATGGCTACACCTTC.